The clone carrying this TCR beta chain was detected a few times. As yet, its antigen is unknown. For the second PCR, which ran for about 7 to 11 cycles, a sample-barcoded 5' primer and a J-beta primer mix were used. Each of the samples gave a minimum of 2.5 million paired-end reads that contained CDR3. TCRdb reprocessed the 5' RACE reads via MiXCR and lists one record per CDR3 protein. Of approximately 790,000 distinct CDR3 sequences detected, 55% to 65% appear once; the ten largest clones hold roughly a quarter. The sample originates from a study of blood T cells in healthy people across ages. General study points: Estimated diversity across one million T cells was deemed an underestimate. Correlation between TCR beta diversity and naive T cell percentage was strong.

The sequencing input was blood. This TCR derives from a young man in good health.

The CDR3 DNA is TGTGCCAGCAGCTTAGACCCCGGAGGACCGGCGTTCTTC. Protein sequence: CASSLDPGGPAFF. V is TRBV11-1 and J is TRBJ2-1; D possibly corresponds to TRBD2 (5 bases). V gave up 1 base and J gave up 15 bases, with 16 bases separating them. This CDR3 comprises 13 residues. CDR1 and CDR2 from the germline V gene are SGHAT and FQDESV (reference sequence). The whole variable domain, filled in from reference TRBV11-1 and TRBJ2-1, reads EAEVAQSPRYKITEKSQAVAFWCDPISGHATLYWYRQILGQGPELLVQFQDESVVDDSQLPKDRFSAERLKGVDSTLKIQPAELGDSAMYLCASSLDPGGPAFFGPGTRLTVL.